Shown below are 8 T cell receptor beta chains from a single sample sequenced in a study of blood T cells in healthy people across ages. With a J-beta primer mix and a sample-barcoded 5' primer, a second PCR ran about 6 to 11 cycles. Each CDR3 protein gets one entry after TCRdb re-called the 5' RACE reads with MiXCR. The profile shows roughly 1.7 million distinct CDR3 sequences, roughly a third of them singletons. Sequences were obtained from blood. The source is a woman aged 25 to 39 in good health.

This clonotype appeared a few times. The chain has TRBV28 and TRBJ1-2, with 7 nucleotides matching TRBD1. This CDR3 is built from 12 residues. The germline V gene has CDR1 MDHEN and CDR2 SYDVKM. With V trimmed by 6 bases and J by 5 bases, 3 bases remained unmatched. The CDR3 sequence: CASSVGQYGYTF. CDR3 nucleotide sequence: TGTGCCAGCAGCGTGGGACAGTATGGCTACACCTTC.

This clonotype appeared a few times. The chain combines TRBV20-1 with TRBJ2-7; either TRBD1 or TRBD2 may fit D (5 bases each). Trimming pared 6 bases from V and 3 bases from J, leaving 18 bases between. The germline V gene has CDR1 DFQATT and CDR2 SNEGSKA (reference sequence). This CDR3 spans 14 amino acids. The CDR3, as DNA: TGCAGTGCCACAGACTGGGACCGAAGCTACGAGCAGTACTTC. This encodes CSATDWDRSYEQYF.

This clonotype occurred once. The chain couples TRBV5-1 to TRBJ1-5; TRBD1 is a possible D gene (5 bases). V dropped 0 bases and J dropped 7 bases, with 8 bases sitting between them. The CDR3 contains 13 residues. Per the germline V gene, CDR1 is SGHRS and CDR2 is YFSETQ. The CDR3 nucleotides are TGCGCCAGCAGCTTGGTAGGGACCCAGCCCCAGCATTTT. It is translated as CASSLVGTQPQHF.

The sample holds a few counts of this clonotype. The J gene is TRBJ2-5, the V gene TRBV9; 7 positions match TRBD2. V was pared by 4 bases and J by 3 bases, with 9 bases of the junction left unmatched. CDR1 is SGDLS and CDR2 is YYNGEE in the germline V gene. The CDR3 is 15 residues long. As DNA, the CDR3 is TGTGCCAGCAGCAACCCCGGGACTATCGAAGAGACCCAGTACTTC. This encodes CASSNPGTIEETQYF.

This clonotype was seen a handful of times. The DNA of the CDR3 is TGTGCCAGCAGCTCGCAGGGCATGGCGCCCCTCCACTTT. Translating gives CASSSQGMAPLHF. J is TRBJ1-6 and V is TRBV11-2; TRBD1 might be the D (5 bases). The V gene's germline CDR1 is SGHAT and CDR2 FQNNGV. V was cut by 4 bases and J by 13 bases, with 14 bases left in between. The CDR3 is 13 residues long.

In its sample, this clonotype was seen once. The junction shows a germline mismatch at one end, possibly a read error. The rearrangement uses TRBV2 and TRBJ1-2, with unresolved D. CDR3 length: 12 amino acids. Looked up from germline, CDR1 is SNHLY and CDR2 is FYNNEI. The CDR3 reads CVSSDTSYGYTF. The DNA for the CDR3 is TGTGTCAGCAGTGACACATCCTATGGCTACACCTTC.

On this clonotype: A much larger clonotype is one base distant, so this may be a read error. V gene TRBV20-1 combines with J gene TRBJ1-1; 7 bases align to TRBD1. CDR3 size: 15 residues. The V gene's germline CDR1 is DFQATT and CDR2 SNEGSKA (reference sequence). Trimming took 6 bases from V and 1 from J; bases not matched to a gene: 11. CDR3 loop: CSASPRGGTNTEAFF. CDR3 DNA: TGCAGTGCCTCCCCCCGAGGGGGCACGAACACTGAAGCTTTCTTT.

This clonotype has only a few counts. The V and J genes are TRBV5-1 and TRBJ1-1; D unresolved. Germline V gene lookup returns CDR1 SGHRS and CDR2 YFSETQ. With 3 bases removed from V and 5 bases from J, the gap between germline ends came to 14 bases. The CDR3 is 14 residues long. The CDR3 protein is CASSSSTWSTEAFF. The DNA for the CDR3 is TGCGCCAGCAGCTCCTCGACTTGGAGTACTGAAGCTTTCTTT.